This T cell receptor (beta chain) was captured by sequencing in a study of OX40 agonist ivuxolimab in advanced cancers. Study in general: Hepatocellular carcinoma, melanoma, renal cell or head and neck cancer affected the dose-escalation patients.

Patients had blood sampled at baseline and again on cycle 4 day 1 and cycle 7 day 1. V shed 1 base and J shed 0 bases, with 14 bases lying between them. The CDR3 loop spans 17 amino acids. Germline assignment: CDR1 SGDLS and CDR2 YYNGEE. Concerning this clone itself: Antigen unknown.

Study-wide findings and caveats: Patients who responded partially at 0.1-3.0 mg/kg showed clonal expansion ranking among the lowest. Averaged across samples, CD8+ T cells carried more expanded clones than CD4+ did.

Profiled with immunoSEQ multiplex PCR; TCRdb holds only in-frame clones, not every one. The top ten clones hold roughly 1.5% of a sample with more than 85,000 clones, roughly 80% of them seen once. The sequencing used CD4+ or CD8+ T cells sorted from blood, collected in a trial of the OX40 agonist ivuxolimab. The source of this sequence is an adult with an advanced solid tumor such as melanoma, head and neck, liver or kidney cancer. This sequence joins TRBV9 and TRBJ1-3; TRBD1 might be the D (5 bases). CDR3 in DNA: TGTGCCAGCAGCGTATTCAGGGACCCAGTCTCTGGAAACACCATATATTTT. It yields the protein CASSVFRDPVSGNTIYF.